This T cell receptor (beta chain) was documented in a study of T-cell memory formation after mild COVID-19. Study-level findings and limits: Later expanders leaned CD4+, whereas clones that contracted between day 15 and 85 were balanced CD4/CD8.

MiXCR was run by TCRdb on the 5' RACE reads, yielding one entry per CDR3 protein. The sample carries under 250,000 distinct CDR3 sequences, roughly 9.4% recorded once. As to this clonotype: Its antigen remains unidentified.

The clonotype comes from a man between 18 and 35 years old who had mild COVID-19 (a few samples of this study predate the infection). Cell type and time point are not known. Sequencing input: PBMCs or a T cell subset sorted from them (not recorded which).

DNA for the CDR3: TGTGCCAGCAGCACCAGTGGTGGATCACCCCTCCACTTT. It codes for CASSTSGGSPLHF. J is TRBJ1-6 and V is TRBV9, with D unresolved. Germline V lookup: CDR1 SGDLS, CDR2 YYNGEE. The CDR3 totals 13 residues. V was pared by 4 bases and J by 10 bases, with 12 bases between.